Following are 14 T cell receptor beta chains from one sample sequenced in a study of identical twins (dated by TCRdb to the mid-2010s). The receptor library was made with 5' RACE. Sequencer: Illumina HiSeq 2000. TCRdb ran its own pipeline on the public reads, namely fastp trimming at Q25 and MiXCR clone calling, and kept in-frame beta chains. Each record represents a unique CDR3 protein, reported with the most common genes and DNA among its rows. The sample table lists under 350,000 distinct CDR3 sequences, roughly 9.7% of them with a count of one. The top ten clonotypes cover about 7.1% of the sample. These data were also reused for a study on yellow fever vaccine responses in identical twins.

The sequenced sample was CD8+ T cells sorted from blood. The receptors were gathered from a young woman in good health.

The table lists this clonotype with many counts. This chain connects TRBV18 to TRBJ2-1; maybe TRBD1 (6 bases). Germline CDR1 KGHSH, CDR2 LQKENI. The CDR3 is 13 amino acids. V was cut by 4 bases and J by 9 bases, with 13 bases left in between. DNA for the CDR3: TGTGCCAGCTCACTCCCGATAGGGGGTGAGCAGTTCTTC. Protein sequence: CASSLPIGGEQFF.

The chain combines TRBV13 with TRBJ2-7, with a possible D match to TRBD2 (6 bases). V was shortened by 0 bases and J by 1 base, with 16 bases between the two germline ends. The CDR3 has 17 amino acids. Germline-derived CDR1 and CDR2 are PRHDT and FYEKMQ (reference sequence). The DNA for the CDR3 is TGTGCCAGCAGCTTAGGCCTCGGGGGAATGACTTCCTACGAGCAGTACTTC. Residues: CASSLGLGGMTSYEQYF.

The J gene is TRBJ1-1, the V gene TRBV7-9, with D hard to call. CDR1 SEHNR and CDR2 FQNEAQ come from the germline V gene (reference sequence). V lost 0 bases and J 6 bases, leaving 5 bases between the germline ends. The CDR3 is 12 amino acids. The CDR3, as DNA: TGTGCCAGCAGCTTAGCGCAGGCTGAAGCTTTCTTT. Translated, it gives CASSLAQAEAFF.

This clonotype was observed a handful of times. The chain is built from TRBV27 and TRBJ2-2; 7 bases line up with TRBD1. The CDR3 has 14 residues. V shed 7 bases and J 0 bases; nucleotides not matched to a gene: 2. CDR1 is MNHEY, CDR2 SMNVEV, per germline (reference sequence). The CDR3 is CASTGTANTGELFF. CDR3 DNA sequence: TGTGCCAGCACCGGGACAGCGAACACCGGGGAGCTGTTTTTT.

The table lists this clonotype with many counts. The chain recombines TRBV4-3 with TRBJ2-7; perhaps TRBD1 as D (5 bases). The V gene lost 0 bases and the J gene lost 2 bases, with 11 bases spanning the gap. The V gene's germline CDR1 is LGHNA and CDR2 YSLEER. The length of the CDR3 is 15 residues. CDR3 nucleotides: TGCGCCAGCAGCCAAGATCGTGACAGTACCTACGAGCAGTACTTC. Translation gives CASSQDRDSTYEQYF.

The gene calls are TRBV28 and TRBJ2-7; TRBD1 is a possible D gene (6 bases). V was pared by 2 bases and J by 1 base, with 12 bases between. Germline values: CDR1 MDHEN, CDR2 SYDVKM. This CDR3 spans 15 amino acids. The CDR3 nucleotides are TGTGCCAGCAGTTTAATAGAGGGGACATCCTACGAGCAGTACTTC. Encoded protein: CASSLIEGTSYEQYF.

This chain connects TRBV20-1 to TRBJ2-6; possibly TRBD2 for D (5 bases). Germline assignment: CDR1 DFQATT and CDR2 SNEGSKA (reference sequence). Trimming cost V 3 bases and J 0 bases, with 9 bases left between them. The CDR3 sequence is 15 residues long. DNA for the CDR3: TGCAGTGCTAGGGACTGGGACTCTGGGGCCAACGTCCTGACTTTC. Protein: CSARDWDSGANVLTF.

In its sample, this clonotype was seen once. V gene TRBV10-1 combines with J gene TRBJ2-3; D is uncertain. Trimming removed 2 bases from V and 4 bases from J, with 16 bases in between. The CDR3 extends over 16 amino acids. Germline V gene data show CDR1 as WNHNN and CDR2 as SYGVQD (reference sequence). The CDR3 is CASSERGPRSPDTQYF. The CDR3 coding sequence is TGCGCCAGCAGTGAGCGCGGTCCCAGGAGCCCAGATACGCAGTATTTT.

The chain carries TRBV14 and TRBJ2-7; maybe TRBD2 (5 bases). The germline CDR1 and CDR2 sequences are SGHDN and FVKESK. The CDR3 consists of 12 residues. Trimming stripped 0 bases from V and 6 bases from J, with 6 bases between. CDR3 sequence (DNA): TGTGCCAGCAGCCAAGATACTAGCGAGCAGTACTTC. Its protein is CASSQDTSEQYF.

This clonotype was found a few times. The CDR3 loop is CASSLAGGYTF. In DNA form, the CDR3 reads TGTGCCAGCAGTTTAGCTGGTGGCTACACCTTC. This chain links TRBV12-3 or TRBV12-4 with TRBJ1-2, with D hard to call. The V and J ends lost 0 bases and 7 bases respectively, with 3 bases between them. The CDR3 runs to 11 residues.

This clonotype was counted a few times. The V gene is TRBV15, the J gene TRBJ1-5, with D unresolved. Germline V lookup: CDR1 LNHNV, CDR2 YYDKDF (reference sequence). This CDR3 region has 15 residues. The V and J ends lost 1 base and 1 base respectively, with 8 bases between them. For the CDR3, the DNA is TGTGCCACCAGCAGAGGGGCCGTGAGCAATCAGCCCCAGCATTTT. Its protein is CATSRGAVSNQPQHF.

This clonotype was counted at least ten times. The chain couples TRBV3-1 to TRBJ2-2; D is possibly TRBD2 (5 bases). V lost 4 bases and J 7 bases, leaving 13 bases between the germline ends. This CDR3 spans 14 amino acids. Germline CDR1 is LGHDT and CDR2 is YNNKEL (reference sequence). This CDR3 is CASSPWTSGGELFF. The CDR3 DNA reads TGTGCCAGCAGCCCCTGGACGAGCGGCGGGGAGCTGTTTTTT.

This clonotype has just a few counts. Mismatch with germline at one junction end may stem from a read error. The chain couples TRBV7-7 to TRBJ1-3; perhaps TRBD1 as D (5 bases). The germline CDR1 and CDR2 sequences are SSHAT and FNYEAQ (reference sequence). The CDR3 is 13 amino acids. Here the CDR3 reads CASSLGEGRRIYF. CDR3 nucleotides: TGTGCTAGCAGCTTAGGGGAGGGGAGAAGAATCTATTTT.

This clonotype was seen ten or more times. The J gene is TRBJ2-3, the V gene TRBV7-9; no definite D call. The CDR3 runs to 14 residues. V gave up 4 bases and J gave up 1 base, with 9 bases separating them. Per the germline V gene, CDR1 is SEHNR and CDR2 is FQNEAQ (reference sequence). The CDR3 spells CASSSPQGTDTQYF. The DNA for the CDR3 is TGTGCCAGCAGCTCACCCCAGGGCACAGATACGCAGTATTTT.